Listed below are T cell receptor beta chains from one sample, sequenced in a study of blood T cell repertoires in COVID-19. Clones were sequenced by immunoSEQ multiplex PCR, and TCRdb holds only the in-frame ones, with some missing. The sample shows under 60,000 clones, roughly 80% of them seen only once. Sequencing input: peripheral blood. The receptors here all came from a human donor in a cohort sampled during active COVID-19. The CDR3 runs from the conserved cysteine through the conserved F or W. D genes are given only for firm matches. Clone size is not always given. Where it is, it says once, few, many or a class for expanded clones.

V	D	J	size	CDR3	DNA
TRBV7-3	NA	TRBJ2-7	NA	CASSLNHNSYEQYF	TGTGCCAGCAGCTTAAACCACAACTCCTACGAGCAGTACTTC
TRBV11-2	NA	TRBJ2-7	few	CASSLETFSSYEQYF	TGTGCCAGCAGCTTAGAGACTTTTAGCTCCTACGAGCAGTACTTC
TRBV3-1/TRBV3-2	TRBD2	TRBJ2-1	NA	CASSQVAGHGYNEQFF	TGTGCCAGCAGCCAAGTAGCGGGACATGGCTACAATGAGCAGTTCTTC
TRBV7-2	NA	TRBJ2-7	NA	CASSSRGGYEQYF	TGTGCCAGCAGCTCTAGAGGGGGTTACGAGCAGTACTTC
TRBV29-1	NA	TRBJ2-7	NA	CSVYQGTEQYF	TGCAGCGTTTACCAGGGTACCGAGCAGTACTTC
TRBV5-8	NA	TRBJ2-7	NA	CASSSRVGEQYF	TGTGCCAGCAGCTCCAGGGTTGGCGAGCAGTACTTC
TRBV5-1	NA	TRBJ1-1	NA	CASSFEQLNTEAFF	TGCGCCAGCAGCTTCGAACAGTTGAACACTGAAGCTTTCTTT
TRBV5-4	NA	TRBJ2-5	NA	CAMGTPRQGQETQYF	TGTGCCATGGGGACTCCGCGGCAGGGACAAGAGACCCAGTACTTC
TRBV6-5	NA	TRBJ2-5	NA	CASKLTIQETQYF	TGTGCCAGCAAACTCACTATTCAAGAGACCCAGTACTTC
TRBV7-6	TRBD2	TRBJ2-5	few	CASSLTSGVQETQYF	TGTGCCAGCAGCTTGACTAGCGGGGTACAAGAGACCCAGTACTTC